What follows are 17 T cell receptor beta chains derived from one specimen sequenced in a study of T cell changes during pregnancy in multiple sclerosis (dated by TCRdb to about 2019). Receptors were amplified or captured by the immunoSEQ multiplex PCR assay. TCRdb carries this immuneACCESS record with in-frame sequences only. Its versions omit some clonotypes, under half of them owing to an unresolved V gene in the studies checked, with the rest unexplained. The sample yields about 75,000 clones; roughly 90% were counted once. The ten largest clonotypes hold 0.7% to 0.9% of the sample. The sample consisted of peripheral blood, taken in the first trimester of pregnancy. These receptors were collected from a female donor in good health, enrolled as a control in a pregnancy study.

The genes are TRBV5-1 and TRBJ2-1; TRBD2 matches at 8 bases. The J segment lost 6 bases and the V segment lost 4 bases, leaving 9 bases of the junction unmatched. Germline lookup yields CDR1 SGHRS and CDR2 YFSETQ. The CDR3 extends over 15 amino acids. CDR3 coding DNA: TGCGCCAGCAGCCCGGGACTAGGGAGGGGCAATGAGCAGTTCTTC. Protein sequence: CASSPGLGRGNEQFF.

Written as DNA, the CDR3 is TGTGCCAGCAGTTTAATGGGGGGACGGGGGCCCCAGCATTTT. Amino acids: CASSLMGGRGPQHF. The V and J genes are TRBV6-5 and TRBJ1-5; a weak D match, TRBD1 (5 bases). Deletions cut 4 bases from V and 9 bases from J, with 16 bases between. The CDR3 length is 14 residues. Per germline, CDR1 MNHEY and CDR2 SVGAGI.

The V gene is TRBV6-5, the J gene TRBJ1-2, with D possibly TRBD1 on 5 matching bases. Germline CDR1 MNHEY, CDR2 SVGAGI. The CDR3 loop spans 13 amino acids. Between the trimmed V and J ends, which lost 2 bases and 8 bases, there was a span of 12 bases. The CDR3 DNA follows: TGTGCCAGCAGTTACCAGACACGGGGGGGCTACACCTTC. This translates into CASSYQTRGGYTF.

The V and J genes are TRBV5-1 and TRBJ2-7; 11 bases map to TRBD1. Germline CDR1 is SGHRS and CDR2 is YFSETQ. The V and J ends lost 2 bases and 5 bases, in that order; junction bases with no gene match: 6. The CDR3 sequence is 15 residues long. The CDR3 DNA reads TGCGCCAGCAGCTTACGGGACAGGGGGATTAACGAGCAGTACTTC. Translating gives CASSLRDRGINEQYF.

The J gene is TRBJ1-2, the V gene TRBV4-1; tentatively, D is TRBD1 (5 bases). The CDR3 runs to 13 residues. CDR1 is MGHRA and CDR2 is YSYEKL in the germline V gene. Trimming took 4 bases from V and 12 from J, leaving 18 bases between them. CDR3: CASSPGGTEVHTF. As DNA, the CDR3 is TGCGCCAGCAGCCCCGGGGGGACGGAGGTTCACACCTTC.

This rearrangement joins TRBV5-1 to TRBJ2-1; 9 positions match TRBD2. Germline V gene data show CDR1 as SGHRS and CDR2 as YFSETQ. The length of the CDR3 is 15 residues. V lost 3 bases and J lost 4; bases outside the gene matches: 5. The CDR3 is CASSSPLAGYNEQFF. CDR3 nucleotides: TGCGCCAGCAGCTCCCCCCTAGCGGGGTACAATGAGCAGTTCTTC. Looking up the rest from reference TRBV5-1 and TRBJ2-1 gives the full variable domain: KAGVTQTPRYLIKTRGQQVTLSCSPISGHRSVSWYQQTPGQGLQFLFEYFSETQRNKGNFPGRFSGRQFSNSRSEMNVSTLELGDSALYLCASSSPLAGYNEQFFGPGTRLTVL.

The chain recombines TRBV2 with TRBJ1-4; TRBD1 aligns across 7 bases. The CDR3 runs to 14 residues. V lost 6 bases to trimming and J lost 5 bases; unmatched junction nucleotides: 6. Germline CDR1 SNHLY, CDR2 FYNNEI. The CDR3 spells CASRRGTENEKLFF. The CDR3 nucleotides are TGTGCCAGCAGGAGAGGGACAGAGAATGAAAAACTGTTTTTT.

This chain joins TRBV18 and TRBJ2-7; possible D gene TRBD2, 6 bases. V was cut by 0 bases and J by 2 bases, with 17 bases left in between. Germline CDR1 and CDR2: KGHSH and LQKENI. This CDR3 has 17 amino acids. The CDR3: CASSPPVGGRGTYEQYF. The CDR3 nucleotides read TGTGCCAGCTCACCACCAGTCGGGGGAAGGGGAACCTACGAGCAGTACTTC.

This clone was found a few times. The gene calls are TRBV6-1 and TRBJ1-4, with D perhaps TRBD1 (5 bases). This CDR3 comprises 13 residues. Deletions cut 7 bases from V and 4 bases from J, with 10 bases between. CDR1 and CDR2 (germline): MNHNS, SASEGT. The CDR3 protein is CASNQGGNEKLFF. The CDR3 bases are TGTGCCAGCAACCAGGGAGGTAATGAAAAACTGTTTTTT.

The rearrangement uses TRBV18 and TRBJ1-5, with D perhaps matching TRBD1 (6 bases). Germline V lookup: CDR1 KGHSH, CDR2 LQKENI. The CDR3 runs 15 residues. The V gene lost 3 bases and the J gene lost 6 bases, with 15 bases spanning the gap. The CDR3 bases are TGTGCCAGCTCACCCTCGGGGGGGGCGCGTCAGCCCCAGCATTTT. Protein sequence: CASSPSGGARQPQHF. The entire variable domain, with the rest obtained from reference TRBV18 and TRBJ1-5, is as follows: NAGVMQNPRHLVRRRGQEARLRCSPMKGHSHVYWYRQLPEEGLKFMVYLQKENIIDESGMPKERFSAEFPKEGPSILRIQQVVRGDSAAYFCASSPSGGARQPQHFGDGTRLSIL.

The chain uses TRBV2 and TRBJ1-6; 7 bases align to TRBD1. The CDR3 loop spans 15 amino acids. V trimming: 7 bases; J trimming: 6 bases; junction bases outside the gene matches: 9. Germline CDR1 SNHLY, CDR2 FYNNEI. The CDR3 region is CASTGPTGTNSPLHF. The CDR3 DNA reads TGTGCCAGCACCGGCCCGACAGGGACTAATTCACCCCTCCACTTT.

The V call is TRBV30, the J call TRBJ1-5, with 7 bases identical to TRBD1. V shed 0 bases and J 1 base; nucleotides not matched to a gene: 3. The CDR3 totals 15 residues. Germline CDR1 and CDR2: GTSNPN and SVGIG (reference sequence). DNA for the CDR3: TGTGCCTGGAGTGTCCAAGGGGGCAGCAATCAGCCCCAGCATTTT. It translates to CAWSVQGGSNQPQHF.

The V call is TRBV2, the J call TRBJ2-6; D remains ambiguous. V was cut by 6 bases and J by 4 bases, with 7 bases left in between. CDR1 and CDR2 from the germline V gene are SNHLY and FYNNEI. This CDR3 comprises 13 residues. The CDR3 loop reads CASSQTGANVLTF. Written as DNA, the CDR3 is TGTGCCAGCAGCCAAACAGGGGCCAACGTCCTGACTTTC.

The chain links TRBV28 to TRBJ2-7, with D possibly matching TRBD1 (6 bases). The V and J ends lost 6 bases and 3 bases respectively, with 15 bases between them. The CDR3 sequence is 14 residues long. The V gene's germline CDR1 is MDHEN and CDR2 SYDVKM. This chain's CDR3 is CASSLDPGVYEQYF. CDR3 nucleotides: TGTGCCAGCAGCTTGGACCCAGGGGTCTACGAGCAGTACTTC.

The genes are TRBV10-1 and TRBJ1-1, with unresolved D. This CDR3 comprises 13 residues. The V and J ends lost 0 bases and 7 bases respectively, with 9 bases between them. The V gene's germline CDR1 is WNHNN and CDR2 SYGVQD (reference sequence). CDR3 nucleotides: TGCGCCAGCAGTGAGTCGGGCAGGTTTGAAGCTTTCTTT. This translates into CASSESGRFEAFF.

The chain recombines TRBV27 with TRBJ1-1; 7 bases match TRBD1. CDR1 MNHEY and CDR2 SMNVEV come from the germline V gene (reference sequence). Trimming at V came to 6 bases and at J to 0 bases, leaving 13 bases not matched to a gene. The CDR3 is 17 amino acids. The DNA of the CDR3 is TGTGCCAGCAGAGTGGACAGGTGGGCTGAAATGAACACTGAAGCTTTCTTT. This codes for CASRVDRWAEMNTEAFF.

The rearrangement joins TRBV6-5 to TRBJ2-2; TRBD2 agrees at 8 bases. V gave up 2 bases and J gave up 1 base; unmatched junction bases: 3. Germline CDR1 is MNHEY and CDR2 is SVGAGI. This CDR3 has 16 amino acids. CDR3 loop: CASSYHLAGNTGELFF. The CDR3 nucleotides read TGTGCCAGCAGTTACCACCTAGCGGGGAACACCGGGGAGCTGTTTTTT.